The rows below give T cell receptor beta chains drawn from one sample of a study of PD-1 blockade in classical Hodgkin lymphoma. TCRdb's copy holds only in-frame clones and misses some; the assay was immunoSEQ multiplex PCR. The table lists more than 35,000 clones, less than 85% of them singletons. Sequenced here: peripheral blood mononuclear cells (PBMCs), sampled before the second cycle of nivolumab. The receptors here all came from a human donor with classical Hodgkin lymphoma. CDR3s include the opening cysteine and the closing phenylalanine or tryptophan. Fields, in order: V gene, clone size, J gene, CDR3 protein. Size is omitted from some rows. Given values are once, few, many or a class for expanded clones.

TRBV7-2	-	TRBJ2-5	CASSFSGAGETQYF
TRBV2	-	TRBJ2-3	CASWVAGGPRGDTQYF
TRBV7-9	-	TRBJ2-2	CASSLDRPGDTGELFF
TRBV7-3	-	TRBJ2-2	CASSLTYAGPNTGELFF
TRBV27	-	TRBJ2-5	CASSPPGQEETQYF
TRBV5-4	-	TRBJ2-3	CASSLRLAGGVDTQYF
TRBV4-2	-	TRBJ2-7	CASSPDRLAYYEQYF
TRBV7-3	-	TRBJ2-2	CASSSSTGGAAGELFF
TRBV6-1	-	TRBJ2-3	CASSAELRLAETGIDTQYF
TRBV7-9	-	TRBJ2-7	CASTVTGPISYEQYF
TRBV10-1	-	TRBJ2-7	CASSEGPSGYEQYF
TRBV9	-	TRBJ2-1	CASSVDAGGLREQFF
TRBV18	-	TRBJ2-5	CASSPRSGARETQYF
TRBV19	-	TRBJ1-2	CASSPSRDTLLYGYTF
TRBV7-2	-	TRBJ1-1	CASSPGGPGIGTEAFF
TRBV19	-	TRBJ1-3	CASTVSVRGNTIYF
TRBV9	once	TRBJ1-1	CASTDEESTEAFF
TRBV5-4	-	TRBJ2-3	CASSGGVGDTQYF
TRBV5-4	-	TRBJ2-6	CASSLGQGRAGANVLTF
TRBV11-2	-	TRBJ2-7	CASSRGVEQYF
TRBV6-1	-	TRBJ2-3	CASRLGELDTQYF
TRBV19	few	TRBJ1-1	CGTTVPGGQAFF
TRBV7-3	-	TRBJ2-5	CASSLRQLETQYF
TRBV6-6	few	TRBJ1-5	CAARQSGPQHF
TRBV9	-	TRBJ2-5	CASSVAGMYQETQYF
TRBV21-1	-	TRBJ2-1	CASSYGTSIREQFF
TRBV6-5	-	TRBJ1-2	CASSYSGAGYTF
TRBV14	-	TRBJ1-4	CASSRKVWSEKLFF
TRBV28	few	TRBJ1-6	CASSFGTGFSPLHF
TRBV4-3	-	TRBJ2-3	CASSQDGRTDTQYF
TRBV18	-	TRBJ1-3	CASSPLEGNTIYF
TRBV9	-	TRBJ2-7	CASSPSGTVGYEQYF
TRBV7-2	-	TRBJ2-7	CASSRLGYEQYF
TRBV5-5	once	TRBJ1-5	CASSLKQGYNQPQHF
TRBV6-5	-	TRBJ2-7	CASSYRDSGSREQYF
TRBV6-5	-	TRBJ2-7	CASSKGQGYEQYF
TRBV4-2	-	TRBJ2-7	CASSQLNDGDYEQYF
TRBV6-1	once	TRBJ2-3	CASSESVTETDTQYF
TRBV5-1	few	TRBJ1-4	CASSMDQNEKLFF
TRBV27	-	TRBJ1-6	CASRPSDKTYNSPLHF
TRBV18	-	TRBJ1-5	CASSPGGGNQPQHF
TRBV18	-	TRBJ1-1	CASSTRADTEAFF
TRBV11-1	-	TRBJ2-1	CASSRPGTSFYEQFF
TRBV6-5	-	TRBJ2-7	CASRRGGAAGREQYF
TRBV6-6	-	TRBJ1-5	CASSYFSRDQPQHF